This TCR beta chain derives from a study of T cells in localized non-small cell lung cancer. Trimming cost V 2 bases and J 5 bases, with 10 bases left between them. Per germline, CDR1 SGDLS and CDR2 YYNGEE. The CDR3 length is 13 residues. Study results and limitations: One tumor region alone was sequenced, and heterogeneity therefore remains possible. Appearance in adjacent lung was seen for a median 57 of the top 100 tumor clones. Increased T cell density in blood showed an association with longer overall survival.

Adjacent lung lacking atypia came from at least 2 cm beyond the tumor margin. This clone was found a few times. No antigen is known for it. The protocol was immunoSEQ multiplex PCR, while the TCRdb copy is restricted to in-frame clones and leaves out a portion. Here the sample spans about 1,100 clones, about a fifth being singletons. This specimen was normal lung tissue next to the tumor, taken before any cancer treatment. The chain joins TRBV9 to TRBJ2-5, with a possible D match to TRBD2 (5 bases). The TCR originated in a female donor of 60 years or more with stage I lung adenocarcinoma. CDR3: CASSVGVGETQYF. CDR3 coding DNA: TGTGCCAGCAGCGTCGGGGTGGGGGAGACCCAGTACTTC.